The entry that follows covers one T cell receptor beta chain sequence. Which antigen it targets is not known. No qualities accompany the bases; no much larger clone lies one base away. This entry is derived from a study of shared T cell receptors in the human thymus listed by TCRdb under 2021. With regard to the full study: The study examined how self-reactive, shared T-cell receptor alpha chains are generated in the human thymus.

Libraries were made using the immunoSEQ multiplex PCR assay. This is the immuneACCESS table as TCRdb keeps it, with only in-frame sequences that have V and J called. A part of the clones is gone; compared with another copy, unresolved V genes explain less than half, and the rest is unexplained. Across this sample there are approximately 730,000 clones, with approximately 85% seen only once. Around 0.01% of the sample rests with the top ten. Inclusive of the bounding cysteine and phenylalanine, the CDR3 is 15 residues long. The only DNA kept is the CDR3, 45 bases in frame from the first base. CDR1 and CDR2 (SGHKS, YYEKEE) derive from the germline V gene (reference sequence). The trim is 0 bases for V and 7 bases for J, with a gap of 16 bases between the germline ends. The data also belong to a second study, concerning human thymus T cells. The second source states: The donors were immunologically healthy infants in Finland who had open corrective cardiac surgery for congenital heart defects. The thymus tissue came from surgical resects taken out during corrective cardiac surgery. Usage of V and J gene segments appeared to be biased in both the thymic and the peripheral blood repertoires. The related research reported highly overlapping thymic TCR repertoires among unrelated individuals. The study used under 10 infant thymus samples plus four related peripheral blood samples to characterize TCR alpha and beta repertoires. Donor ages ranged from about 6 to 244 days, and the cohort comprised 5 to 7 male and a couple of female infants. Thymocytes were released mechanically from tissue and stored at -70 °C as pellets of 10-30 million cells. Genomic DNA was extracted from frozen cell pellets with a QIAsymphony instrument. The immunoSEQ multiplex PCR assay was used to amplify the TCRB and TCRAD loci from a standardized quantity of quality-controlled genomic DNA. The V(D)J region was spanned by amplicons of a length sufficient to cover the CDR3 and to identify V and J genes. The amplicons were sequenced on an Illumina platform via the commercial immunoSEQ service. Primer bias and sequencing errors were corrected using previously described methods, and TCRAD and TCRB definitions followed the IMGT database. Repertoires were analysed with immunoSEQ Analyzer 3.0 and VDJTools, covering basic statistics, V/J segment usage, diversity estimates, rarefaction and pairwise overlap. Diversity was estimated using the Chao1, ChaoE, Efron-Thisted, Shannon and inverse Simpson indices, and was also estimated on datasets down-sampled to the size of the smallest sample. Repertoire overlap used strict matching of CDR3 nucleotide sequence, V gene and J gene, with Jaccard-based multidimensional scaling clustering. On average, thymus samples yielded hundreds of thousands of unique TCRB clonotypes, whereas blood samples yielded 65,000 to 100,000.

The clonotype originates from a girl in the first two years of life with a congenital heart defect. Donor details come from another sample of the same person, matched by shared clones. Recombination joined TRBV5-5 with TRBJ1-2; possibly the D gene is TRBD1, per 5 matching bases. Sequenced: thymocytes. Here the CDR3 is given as CASSLEGAPGGGYTF. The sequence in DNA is TGTGCCAGCAGCTTGGAAGGGGCCCCAGGCGGTGGCTACACCTTC.